The entry below gives a single TCR beta chain sequence along with its context. Its antigen remains undetermined. One base away there is no much larger clone; base qualities are not given. This entry is derived from a study of blood T cell repertoires in COVID-19 (TCRdb year 2020). At the level of the whole study: The collaborator samples originated in the United States, Italy and Spain and spanned the acute and convalescent phases of COVID-19. Deeply sampled blood TCRbeta repertoires from subjects exposed to, actively infected with, or recovered from COVID-19 were included in the dataset. A freely available public database, intended as a resource for researchers studying the immune response to SARS-CoV-2, is where the repertoires were released. Sample metadata almost always included a de-identified subject ID, COVID-19 status, age in years and sex. The prospective study material was composed of cDNA or gDNA derived from T cells, B-cell-depleted T cells, or PBMCs. Samples came from the ongoing ImmuneRACE study (first 160 participants) plus 1,254 subjects from 6 global collaborators. Where available, HLA class I and class II types were taken from metadata supplied by the sample provider and were not determined by assay-based typing.

Participants in the prospective study were enrolled through a virtual design, were aged about 18 to 100 years, and lived in fewer than 30 United States geographic areas. In the prospective study, participants were assigned to cohorts based on the clinical history participants reported in a screening survey and a study questionnaire. Recovered participants in ImmuneRACE Cohort 3 were defined as having two consecutive negative NP/OP PCR tests, clearance from a healthcare professional, or resolution of symptoms. Mobile phlebotomists in the prospective study collected whole blood, serum and a nasopharyngeal or oropharyngeal swab from every participant. Participants in the prospective study had the option to provide additional blood draws and questionnaires over a roughly 2-month period. Before DNA extraction, blood samples from the prospective study were shipped at room temperature or frozen. CDR1 and CDR2 are read off the germline V gene as SGDLS and YYNGEE. The germline V and J ends show losses of 4 bases and 5 bases respectively, and no gene match explains 7 bases of the junction. Inclusive of the bounding cysteine and phenylalanine, the CDR3 is 15 residues long. Left in the record is the CDR3 DNA by itself, 45 bases read in frame from the first base.

TCRbeta CDR3 regions were amplified from genomic DNA using the immunoSEQ Assay, a bias-controlled multiplex PCR. The study's processing was this. Within the assay, amplification of reference gene primers was used to estimate how many nucleated cells each sample contained. To quantify the absolute abundance of each unique TCRbeta CDR3 rearrangement, sequence reads were collapsed and filtered. For each sample, productive Simpson clonality was calculated as the square root of Simpson's diversity index across productive rearrangements. TCRdb holds this immuneACCESS table with in-frame rearrangements only. Some clones are missing; in checked studies, unresolved V genes explain under half, and the rest has no known cause. The V and J calls and the clone size are those of that table, but D and trimming were determined from the DNA. The sample table contains approximately 240,000 clones; only one count was recorded for 90% to 95% of them. The ten largest clones capture approximately 2% of the sample.

The investigation overall reported the following: Clinical and demographic metadata were provided uncurated, with the amount varying by source and participant.

The clonotype originates from a woman between 18 and 30 years old who had recovered from COVID-19. The chain joins TRBV9 to TRBJ2-3; the central 10 bases match TRBD2. The sample taken for sequencing was PBMCs or T cells enriched from blood (not recorded which). CDR3 sequence: CASSLAGGQGDTQYF. The nucleotides are TGTGCCAGCAGCTTAGCGGGGGGCCAGGGAGATACGCAGTATTTT.